The rows below give T cell receptor beta chains drawn from one sample of a study of Graves' ophthalmopathy and Graves' hyperthyroidism. TCRdb reanalysed the multiplex PCR reads using MiXCR and keeps one entry per CDR3 protein. The sample includes hundreds of thousands of distinct CDR3 sequences, around 42% seen only once; the top ten take more than 45%. Material for sequencing was peripheral blood. These receptors were taken from an adult man with Graves' ophthalmopathy. The CDR3 runs from the conserved cysteine through the conserved F or W. D genes are given only for firm matches. Clone size is not always given. Where it is, it says once, few, many or a class for expanded clones.

clone size	J gene	D gene	V gene	CDR3 length	CDR3 protein	CDR3 DNA
few	TRBJ1-1	TRBD1	TRBV7-9	14	CASSGQGAYTEAFF	TGTGCCAGCAGCGGGCAGGGGGCCTATACTGAAGCTTTCTTT
.	TRBJ1-1	.	TRBV10-2	14	CASSQGRGRTEAFF	TGCGCCAGCAGCCAAGGTCGGGGGCGCACTGAAGCTTTCTTT
many	TRBJ1-3	.	TRBV25-1	14	CASSGLGSGNTIYF	TGTGCCAGCAGTGGCTTAGGCTCTGGAAACACCATATATTTT
.	TRBJ2-7	TRBD1	TRBV10-3	14	CASSGTGGSYEQYF	TGTGCTAGTTCCGGGACAGGGGGCTCCTACGAGCAGTACTTC
few	TRBJ2-5	TRBD2	TRBV15	17	CATSRGTSGGARETQYF	TGTGCCACCAGCAGAGGAACTAGCGGGGGGGCCCGGGAGACCCAGTACTTC
.	TRBJ1-2	.	TRBV15	16	CATSPTSRGTHYGYTF	TGTGCCACCAGCCCAACTTCTAGGGGGACCCACTATGGCTACACCTTC
many	TRBJ1-1	TRBD1	TRBV5-5	13	CASSVTGVTEAFF	TGTGCCAGCAGCGTCACAGGGGTGACTGAAGCTTTCTTT
once	TRBJ1-1	.	TRBV5-1	15	CASSLAGTDNTEAFF	TGCGCCAGCAGCTTGGCCGGGACGGACAACACTGAAGCTTTCTTT
.	TRBJ1-4	.	TRBV7-2	13	CASSLEPNEKLFF	TGTGCCAGCAGTTTAGAACCTAATGAAAAACTGTTTTTT
once	TRBJ2-5	.	TRBV19	13	CASSISPRETQYF	TGTGCCAGTAGTATTAGTCCCCGAGAGACCCAGTACTTC
.	TRBJ1-1	.	TRBV4-1	14	CASSLKLGDTEAFF	TGCGCCAGCAGCCTAAAACTTGGCGACACTGAAGCTTTCTTT
.	TRBJ1-5	.	TRBV2	15	CASSQGRRGEQPQHF	TGTGCCAGCAGCCAAGGACGGAGGGGCGAGCAGCCCCAGCATTTT
many	TRBJ1-2	.	TRBV7-8	14	CASSLEAGNYGYTF	TGTGCCAGCAGCTTAGAGGCAGGGAACTATGGCTACACCTTC
.	TRBJ2-2	TRBD1	TRBV7-4	14	CASSNGTGGGELFF	TGTGCCAGCAGCAACGGGACAGGGGGCGGGGAGCTGTTTTTT
.	TRBJ2-3	.	TRBV9	13	CASSPTSSDTQYF	TGTGCCAGCAGCCCAACTAGTTCAGATACGCAGTATTTT
few	TRBJ1-2	.	TRBV29-1	15	CSGDRLASGNYGYTF	TGCAGCGGAGACAGATTGGCCTCAGGGAACTATGGCTACACCTTC
.	TRBJ2-7	TRBD1	TRBV5-4	14	CASSFDRGAYEQYF	TGTGCCAGCAGCTTCGACAGGGGCGCCTACGAGCAGTACTTC
few	TRBJ2-5	.	TRBV7-9	12	CASSLIKETQYF	TGTGCCAGCAGCTTAATCAAGGAGACCCAGTACTTC
.	TRBJ1-4	.	TRBV10-3	15	CAISESLGTYEKLFF	TGTGCCATCAGTGAGTCGTTGGGGACATATGAAAAACTGTTTTTT
.	TRBJ2-5	TRBD1	TRBV5-1	20	CASSLGLGTGASTYQETQYF	TGCGCCAGCAGCTTGGGATTGGGGACAGGGGCCTCTACGTACCAAGAGACCCAGTACTTC
.	TRBJ1-3	TRBD1	TRBV9	17	CASSPSGTANYGYTIYF	TGTGCCAGCAGCCCATCGGGGACAGCTAACTATGGCTACACCATATATTTT
once	TRBJ1-3	.	TRBV7-2	16	CASSQDWFGSGNTIYF	TGTGCCAGCAGCCAGGACTGGTTTGGCTCTGGAAACACCATATATTTT
few	TRBJ2-5	.	TRBV7-9	12	CASSLESETQYF	TGTGCCAGCAGCTTAGAATCGGAGACCCAGTACTTC
.	TRBJ2-5	TRBD1	TRBV15	15	CASSTSDRVRETQYF	TGTGCCAGCAGCACCTCGGACAGGGTTCGGGAGACCCAGTACTTC
.	TRBJ2-5	TRBD2	TRBV4-1	17	CASSQGRLAGVQETQYF	TGCGCCAGCAGCCAAGGAAGACTAGCGGGGGTTCAAGAGACCCAGTACTTC
few	TRBJ2-7	.	TRBV29-1	15	CSVEIRQGGRDEQYF	TGCAGCGTTGAGATTCGGCAGGGGGGAAGGGACGAGCAGTACTTC
.	TRBJ2-5	.	TRBV7-9	15	CASSFSGERGETQYF	TGTGCCAGCAGCTTTTCGGGGGAACGGGGTGAGACCCAGTACTTC
many	TRBJ2-5	TRBD2	TRBV20-1	15	CSARDSSGIAETQYF	TGCAGTGCTAGAGATTCTAGCGGGATCGCGGAGACCCAGTACTTC
once	TRBJ1-3	.	TRBV6-5	12	CASGREGNTIYF	TGTGCAAGCGGCAGGGAAGGAAACACCATATATTTT
few	TRBJ2-5	.	TRBV27	14	CASSPEGGGETQYF	TGTGCCAGCAGTCCGGAGGGGGGGGGAGAGACCCAGTACTTC
few	TRBJ1-1	.	TRBV20-1	13	CSARDPRNTEAFF	TGCAGTGCTAGAGATCCACGGAACACTGAAGCTTTCTTT
.	TRBJ1-5	.	TRBV2	16	CASSELGPGSNQPQHF	TGTGCCAGCAGTGAATTGGGACCAGGGAGCAATCAGCCCCAGCATTTT
.	TRBJ1-5	.	TRBV2	13	CASSDPARETQHF	TGTGCCAGCAGTGACCCGGCAAGGGAGACCCAGCATTTT
.	TRBJ1-2	TRBD1	TRBV4-1	18	CASSQDIYIRQGTYGYTF	TGTGCCAGCAGCCAAGACATATATATACGACAGGGGACCTATGGCTACACCTTC
few	TRBJ2-5	.	TRBV9	13	CASSVDGTETQYF	TGTGCCAGCAGCGTAGATGGTACGGAGACCCAGTACTTC
.	TRBJ1-2	.	TRBV12-3/TRBV12-4	15	CASSRDRSKLNGYTF	TGTGCCAGCAGTCGGGACCGATCTAAGTTGAATGGCTACACCTTC
.	TRBJ1-2	.	TRBV2	13	CASNGGSGYGYTF	TGTGCCAGCAACGGGGGATCGGGGTATGGCTACACCTTC
once	TRBJ1-4	TRBD1	TRBV19	13	CASRRDRGEKLFF	TGTGCCAGTAGACGGGACAGGGGTGAAAAACTGTTTTTT
.	TRBJ2-3	.	TRBV7-3	15	CASSPTGMGTDTQYF	TGTGCCAGCAGCCCGACAGGCATGGGCACAGATACGCAGTATTTT
many	TRBJ1-2	.	TRBV29-1	12	CSVGTINYGYTF	TGCAGCGTTGGAACAATAAACTATGGCTACACCTTC